This TCR beta chain was obtained from a study of shared clonotypes between healthy human individuals (dated by TCRdb to 2020 to 2022). Study-wide context: A few men and a couple of women, aged 18 to 49 years, made up the cohort. Each donor's leukapheresis produced roughly between roughly 0.85 and 10 billion PBMCs. To increase sequencing depth and limit assay-specific biases, TCR repertoire library preparation and sequencing were carried out by different laboratories using diverse techniques. The study deeply sequenced blood TCR repertoires of five healthy adults to estimate repertoire size and the extent of clonotype sharing between individuals. For each donor, CD4 naive and CD4 memory were each run on three plates, CD8 naive on two plates, and CD8 memory on one plate. Study-wide findings and limitations: Higher generation probabilities were observed for clonotypes shared by all four sorted-subset donors than for non-shared clonotypes. Because the study included a small number of donors, the genetic and exposure-history diversity represented was limited. When several donors were compared, the shared fraction of clonotypes was about 5.2% for naive CD4, less than 4% for naive CD8, roughly 2.3% for memory CD4, and 0.3% to 0.5% for memory CD8. Estimated clonotype richness was generally larger for naive than for memory subsets. Rarefaction of sorted-subset datasets indicated incomplete sequencing despite the large sequencing depth. Sampling was restricted to blood, and TCR repertoires in tissue are likely to differ from TCR repertoires in blood. Pairwise subsampling led to the expectation that sequencing depth would affect the degree of clonotype sharing among donors.

V is pruned by 3 bases and J by 1 base, leaving 9 bases of the junction without a gene match. Taken from cysteine to phenylalanine, the CDR3 has 18 residues. Here the CDR3 DNA is all that survives: 54 bases in frame from base 1. Sequences LNHDA (CDR1) and SQIVND (CDR2) are obtained from the germline V gene (reference sequence). Using the deep immunoSEQ assay, TCR CDR3 regions were amplified from genomic DNA by multiplex PCR. Extracted genomic DNA from each cell subset was spread evenly across all wells of several immunoSEQ 96-well plates, with each plate serving as a replicate. For sorted subsets, about 200 ng genomic DNA, equal to 30,000 to 35,000 T cell genomes, was loaded into each replicate PCR. The purified libraries were quantified using a Qubit 3.0 fluorometer, sized with a Bioanalyzer 2100, and then quantified again using the KAPA Library Quantification kit. Every immunoSEQ 96-well plate was sequenced on a dedicated single-read 150-cycle Illumina NextSeq 550 flow cell. The authors processed their data as follows. Because the immunoSEQ output included only junctional sequences and no quality scores, the filtering could not be the same as the filtering used for full-length reads. To assign V/J genes and CDR3, sequences were annotated using PyIR, a Python wrapper for IgBLAST v1.9, with IMGT germline references. Reads were filtered out if the reads had weak V/J assignments (E-value above 1e-6), no CDR3, stop codons, out-of-frame junctions, or ambiguous translated residues. V3J clonotypes were defined as sequences sharing the same inferred V gene, J gene, and CDR3 amino acid sequence. Percentage overlap between repertoires was calculated by dividing the number of shared unique clonotypes by the size of the smaller repertoire. RTK rarefaction, the Chao1 estimator, and Recon v2.1 estimates of unobserved clonotypes were used to assess repertoire richness. OLGA was used to compute generation probabilities for all TCRbeta clonotypes that the gDNA method yielded from several donors. Held by TCRdb, this immuneACCESS table contains in-frame sequences only and omits some clones. Under half of the omission traces to an unresolved V gene where checked; the cause of the rest is unknown. V and J calls and clone size are as listed in that table; D and trimming were resolved from the DNA. Here the sample has 1.4 million or so clones; less than 99% occur a single time. Of the sample, approximately 0.4% falls within the top ten clones.

In regard to this clone: This receptor's antigen is unknown. Base qualities are missing; no much larger clone stands one base away.

The donors were healthy, HIV-negative adults who had no recently reported acute infections or vaccinations. Every donor was a Caucasian adult living in Nashville, Tennessee, USA. CD4+ T cells were enriched through magnetic negative selection, after which naive cells were positively selected on CD45RA and the remaining negative fraction served as the memory subset. Blood was collected by leukapheresis, and PBMCs were isolated by Ficoll-Histopaque density gradient centrifugation and then cryopreserved in liquid nitrogen vapor phase. Analytical flow cytometry was used to check the purity and quantity of every magnetically sorted T cell population. From each sorted fraction, genomic DNA was isolated and quantified by UV absorbance on a Nanodrop 2000c.

This TCR came from a young man in good health. The sample was naive CD4+ T cells sorted from blood. Explained via the paper, the cell subset or site label denotes: CD45RA+ positively selected. This chain is built from TRBV19 and TRBJ2-1; 10 junctional bases match TRBD1. The CDR3 reads CASSIGTGVRNSYNEQFF. The nucleotide sequence reads TGTGCCAGTAGTATTGGGACAGGGGTTCGTAATTCCTACAATGAGCAGTTCTTC.